This is a list of T cell receptor beta chains from one sample in a study of blood T cell repertoires in COVID-19. Assay used: immunoSEQ multiplex PCR; TCRdb lists only in-frame clones, some missing. This sample has roughly 250,000 clones, with 92% found just once. The sample consisted of peripheral blood. The receptor set was obtained from a man aged 30 to 45 with COVID-19, enrolled during active disease. The CDR3 runs from the conserved cysteine through the conserved F or W. Each record gives: D gene, V gene, J gene, clone size, CDR3 DNA, CDR3 protein. A D gene is named only where the DNA matches it firmly. Some rows have no size entry. The others give once, few or many, or a class for an expanded clone.

TRBD1	TRBV18	TRBJ2-3	-	TGTGCCAGCCATTGGGGGACAGGGGTCACAGATACGCAGTATTTT	CASHWGTGVTDTQYF
TRBD2	TRBV2	TRBJ2-1	-	TGTGCCAGCAGACCCACTAGCGGGGGGGAAGGTGAGCAGTTCTTC	CASRPTSGGEGEQFF
-	TRBV30	TRBJ1-6	-	TGTGCCTTAAGGACAGAGAGCTATTCACCCCTCCACTTT	CALRTESYSPLHF
-	TRBV27	TRBJ1-1	once	TGTGCCAGCAGTAGCCCTCCGGACACTGAAGCTTTCTTT	CASSSPPDTEAFF
-	TRBV11-2	TRBJ2-7	-	TGTGCCAGCAGCCGGAGCTCCTACGAGCAGTACTTC	CASSRSSYEQYF
-	TRBV7-3	TRBJ2-2	-	TGTGCCAGCAGCTCCCAGGGTTCCGGGGAGCTGTTTTTT	CASSSQGSGELFF
-	TRBV6-5	TRBJ1-2	-	TGTGCCAGCATATCTATCGACTATGGCTACACCTTC	CASISIDYGYTF
TRBD2	TRBV7-2	TRBJ2-1	-	TGTGCCAGCAGCTTTAGACTAGCGGGGGGCTACAATGAGCAGTTCTTC	CASSFRLAGGYNEQFF
TRBD2	TRBV6-1	TRBJ2-1	-	TGTGCCAGCAGTGAAGCGGTTTCCGCCCCCCGAGGACGGGGGGACTCCTACAATGAGCAGTTCTTC	CASSEAVSAPRGRGDSYNEQFF
-	TRBV18	TRBJ2-5	-	TGTGCCAGCTCACAAACGGAGCAAGAGACCCAGTACTTC	CASSQTEQETQYF
TRBD2	TRBV9	TRBJ2-5	once	TGTGCCAGCAGCGTAGTCGCGGGGGGGCTGGGGGAGACCCAGTACTTC	CASSVVAGGLGETQYF
TRBD2	TRBV6-5	TRBJ2-1	-	TGTGCCAGCAGTACCGGGACTAGCGGGGGTAATGAGCAGTTCTTC	CASSTGTSGGNEQFF
-	TRBV7-9	TRBJ1-1	-	TGTGCCAGCAGCTTTGCGGGGAACACTGAAGCTTTCTTT	CASSFAGNTEAFF
-	TRBV10-1	TRBJ1-1	-	TGCGCCAGCAGTAGCAGGGTCGAAGGCGCTGAAGCTTTCTTT	CASSSRVEGAEAFF
TRBD2	TRBV3-1/TRBV3-2	TRBJ2-3	-	TGTGCCAGCTCAGGACTAGCGGGGTTCACAGATACGCAGTATTTT	CASSGLAGFTDTQYF
TRBD1	TRBV7-9	TRBJ2-7	-	TGTGCCAGCAGCTCCTCCCCCGGACAGGGAGGCGGCGAGCAGTACTTC	CASSSSPGQGGGEQYF
TRBD2	TRBV5-1	TRBJ2-1	-	TGCGCCAGCAGCCACGCGGGGGGTAGCTCCTACAATGAGCAGTTCTTC	CASSHAGGSSYNEQFF
TRBD1	TRBV19	TRBJ1-2	once	TGTGCCAGCGCCATGGGACAGAATAACTATGGCTACACCTTC	CASAMGQNNYGYTF
-	TRBV6-4	TRBJ1-3	-	TGTGCCAGCAGTGACTCAGGGGGGGCGCGGGGAAACACCATATATTTT	CASSDSGGARGNTIYF
TRBD1	TRBV6-5	TRBJ2-1	-	TGTGCCAGTTCTCCAGGGGGCAATGAGCAGTTCTTC	CASSPGGNEQFF
-	TRBV3-1/TRBV3-2	TRBJ2-7	-	TGTGCCAGCAGCCAAGGCGGGCCTTTGGGACTCACGATGCAGTACTTC	CASSQGGPLGLTMQYF
-	TRBV7-7	TRBJ2-5	-	TGTGCCAGCAGGCCTCAGTCACAAGAGACCCAGTACTTC	CASRPQSQETQYF
-	TRBV6-1	TRBJ1-5	-	TGTGCCAGCAGTGAGACGGGGTTTAGCAATCAGCCCCAGCATTTT	CASSETGFSNQPQHF
TRBD1	TRBV29-1	TRBJ1-5	-	TGCAGCGTATTAACAGGGGGGGCGAGACAGCCCCAGCATTTT	CSVLTGGARQPQHF
-	TRBV6-1	TRBJ1-5	-	TGTGCCAGCAGTGAAGGGGGGAGAGGAGGGGTGGGCAATCAGCCCCAGCATTTT	CASSEGGRGGVGNQPQHF
-	TRBV6-6	TRBJ1-4	-	TGTGCCAGCAGGGAGACAGGCCTTGGTGAAAAACTGTTTTTT	CASRETGLGEKLFF
-	TRBV5-1	TRBJ2-2	-	TGCGCCAGCAGCTTGGAGCCCACCGGGGAGCTGTTTTTT	CASSLEPTGELFF
TRBD1	TRBV6-1	TRBJ1-2	-	TGTGCCAGCAGTGAAGGGACAGGGAAAGGCTACACCTTC	CASSEGTGKGYTF
TRBD1	TRBV5-4	TRBJ2-3	-	TGTGCCAGCAGCTTGGACAGGGGTAAAACAGATACGCAGTATTTT	CASSLDRGKTDTQYF
-	TRBV11-2	TRBJ1-6	-	TGTGCCAGCAGCTTAAGGACCCCTGGGGGGAGTTCACCCCTCCACTTT	CASSLRTPGGSSPLHF
-	TRBV12-5	TRBJ1-5	-	TGTGCTAGTGGTTTGGTACTAGGGGGAGGCAATCAGCCCCAGCATTTT	CASGLVLGGGNQPQHF
TRBD2	TRBV14	TRBJ2-1	-	TGTGCCAGCAGCCTCATTAGCGGGGGACCCGCCAATGAGCAGTTCTTC	CASSLISGGPANEQFF
-	TRBV5-1	TRBJ1-1	-	TGCGCCAGCAGCTTTGAGGCGAACACTGAAGCTTTCTTT	CASSFEANTEAFF
-	TRBV7-6	TRBJ2-3	-	TGTGCCAGCAGCTTCGCCGCTAGTGGGGGGACAGATACGCAGTATTTT	CASSFAASGGTDTQYF
-	TRBV6-4	TRBJ2-2	-	TGTGCCAGCAGTGACTGGTCGGCCGGGGAGCTGTTTTTT	CASSDWSAGELFF
-	TRBV6-5	TRBJ1-6	-	TGTGCCAGCGAACCGGGGGGCTCCTATAATTCACCCCTCCACTTT	CASEPGGSYNSPLHF
TRBD1	TRBV7-9	TRBJ1-1	-	TGTGCCAGCAGCCCCCCAGACAGGGGTAACACTGAAGCTTTCTTT	CASSPPDRGNTEAFF
-	TRBV25-1	TRBJ1-5	-	TGTGCCAGCAGTGAACCAGGAATTAATCAGCCCCAGCATTTT	CASSEPGINQPQHF
-	TRBV18	TRBJ2-6	once	TGTGCCAGCTCACCATTACAGGGTGCTTGGGCTTCTGGGGCCAACGTCCTGACTTTC	CASSPLQGAWASGANVLTF
TRBD2	TRBV29-1	TRBJ2-1	-	TGCAGCGTTGAAGATAGTAGGACTAGCGGGGATCTGTACAATGAGCAGTTCTTC	CSVEDSRTSGDLYNEQFF